Sequencing of this T cell receptor beta chain was carried out in a study of T cells in women clearing cervical HPV infection. Study information: Controls' single incident HPV16 infection cleared within 12 months without precancer. Only a few women had HLA typing results available. General study findings and limits: Unknown T-cell numbers per sample may underlie the richness differences.

Data came from immunoSEQ multiplex PCR; TCRdb stores just in-frame clones and leaves some out. This sample's table reports under 45,000 clones. Trimming left V 4 bases short and J 2 bases short, with 12 bases between. Germline V lookup: CDR1 SGHDT, CDR2 YYEEEE. The CDR3 extends over 14 amino acids. Notes on this clone: The antigen remains unidentified. Coverage ceases 3 residues before the CDR3 finishes, and the germline J gene fills in the end.

Sequences were obtained from blood buffy coat. The V call is TRBV5-6, the J call TRBJ1-2; D is perhaps TRBD1 (6 bases). The clonotype originates from a woman aged 18 to 75 with a cervical HPV16 infection that either progressed to CIN3+ or cleared (not recorded which). CDR3 sequence: CASSRGGRNYGYTF. CDR3 DNA (partial): TGTGCCAGCAGCCGGGGGGGGCGGAACTATGGC.